This TCR beta chain came from a study of blood T cell repertoires in COVID-19. Libraries were prepared by immunoSEQ multiplex PCR; TCRdb keeps only in-frame clonotypes and omits some of them. The table has tens of thousands of clones, roughly 87% seen once; the top ten hold approximately 20%. Sequences were obtained from peripheral blood. The clonotype originates from a woman aged 60 to 75 with COVID-19, enrolled during active disease.

The CDR3 loop reads CASSPPVDREAGYTF. The CDR3 DNA follows: TGTGCCAGCTCACCGCCGGTGGACAGGGAAGCTGGCTACACCTTC. The chain joins TRBV18 to TRBJ1-2; 8 nucleotides match TRBD1. CDR3 size: 15 residues. Trimming at V came to 3 bases and at J to 7 bases, leaving 10 bases not matched to a gene. Germline V gives CDR1 KGHSH, CDR2 LQKENI.